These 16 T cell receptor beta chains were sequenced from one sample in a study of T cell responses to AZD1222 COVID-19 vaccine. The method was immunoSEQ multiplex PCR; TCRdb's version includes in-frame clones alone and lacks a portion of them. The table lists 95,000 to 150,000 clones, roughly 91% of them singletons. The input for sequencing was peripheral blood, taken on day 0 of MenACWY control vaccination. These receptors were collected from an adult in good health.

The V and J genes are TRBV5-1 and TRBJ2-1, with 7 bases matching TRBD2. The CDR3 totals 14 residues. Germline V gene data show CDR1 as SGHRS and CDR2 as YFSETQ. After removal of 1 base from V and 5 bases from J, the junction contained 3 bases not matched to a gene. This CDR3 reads CASSLRTSNNEQFF. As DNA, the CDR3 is TGCGCCAGCAGCTTGAGGACTAGTAACAATGAGCAGTTCTTC.

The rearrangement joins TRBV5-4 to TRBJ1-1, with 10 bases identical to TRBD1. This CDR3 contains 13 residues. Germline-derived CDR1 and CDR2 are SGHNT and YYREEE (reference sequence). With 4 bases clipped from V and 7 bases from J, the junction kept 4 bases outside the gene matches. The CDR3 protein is CASSLDRGGEAFF. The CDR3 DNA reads TGTGCCAGCAGCCTGGACAGGGGGGGTGAAGCTTTCTTT. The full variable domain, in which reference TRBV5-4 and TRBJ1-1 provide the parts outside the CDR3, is ETGVTQSPTHLIKTRGQQVTLRCSSQSGHNTVSWYQQALGQGPQFIFQYYREEENGRGNFPPRFSGLQFPNYSSELNVNALELDDSALYLCASSLDRGGEAFFGQGTRLTVV.

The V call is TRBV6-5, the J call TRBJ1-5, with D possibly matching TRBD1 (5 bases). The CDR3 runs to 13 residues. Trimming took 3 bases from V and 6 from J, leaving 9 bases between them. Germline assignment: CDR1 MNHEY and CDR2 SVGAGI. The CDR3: CASSYAGSQPQHF. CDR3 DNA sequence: TGTGCCAGCAGTTATGCAGGGTCTCAGCCCCAGCATTTT.

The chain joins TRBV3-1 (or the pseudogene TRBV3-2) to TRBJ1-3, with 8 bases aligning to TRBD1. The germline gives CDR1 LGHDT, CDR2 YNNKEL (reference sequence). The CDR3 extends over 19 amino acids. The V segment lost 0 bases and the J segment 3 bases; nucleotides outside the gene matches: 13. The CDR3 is CASSQERGWVQGVGNTIYF. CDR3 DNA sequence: TGTGCCAGCAGCCAAGAAAGGGGCTGGGTACAGGGGGTTGGAAACACCATATATTTT.

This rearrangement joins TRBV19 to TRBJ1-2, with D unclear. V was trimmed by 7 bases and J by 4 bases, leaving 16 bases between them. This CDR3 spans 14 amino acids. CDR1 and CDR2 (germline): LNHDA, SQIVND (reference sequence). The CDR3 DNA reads TGTGCCAGTACTGAGGCGCTACCAGTCTATGGCTACACCTTC. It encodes CASTEALPVYGYTF.

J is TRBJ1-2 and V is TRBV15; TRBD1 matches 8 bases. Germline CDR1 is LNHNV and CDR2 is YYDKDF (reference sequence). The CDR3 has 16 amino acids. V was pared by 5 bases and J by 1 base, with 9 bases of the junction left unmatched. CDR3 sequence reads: CATSPGTGTFNYGYTF. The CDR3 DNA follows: TGTGCCACCAGCCCCGGGACAGGCACATTTAACTATGGCTACACCTTC.

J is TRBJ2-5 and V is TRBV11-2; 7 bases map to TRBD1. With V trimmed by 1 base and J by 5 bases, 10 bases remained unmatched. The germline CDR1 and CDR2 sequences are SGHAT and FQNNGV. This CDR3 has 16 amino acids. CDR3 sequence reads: CASSLVGRGSDETQYF. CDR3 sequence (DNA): TGTGCCAGCAGCTTAGTTGGCAGGGGGTCGGACGAGACCCAGTACTTC.

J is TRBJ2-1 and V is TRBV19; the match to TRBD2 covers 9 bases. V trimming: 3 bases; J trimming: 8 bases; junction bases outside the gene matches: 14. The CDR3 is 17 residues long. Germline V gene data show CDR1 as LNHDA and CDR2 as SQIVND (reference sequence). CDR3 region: CASSIERGGRARYEQFF. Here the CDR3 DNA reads TGTGCCAGTAGTATCGAACGAGGCGGGAGGGCCCGGTATGAGCAGTTCTTC.

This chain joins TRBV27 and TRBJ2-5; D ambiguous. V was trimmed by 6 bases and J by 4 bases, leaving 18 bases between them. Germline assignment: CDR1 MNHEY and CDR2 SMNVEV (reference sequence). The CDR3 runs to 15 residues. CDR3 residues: CASSLGPERRETQYF. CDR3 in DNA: TGTGCCAGCAGCCTCGGGCCGGAGCGACGAGAGACCCAGTACTTC.

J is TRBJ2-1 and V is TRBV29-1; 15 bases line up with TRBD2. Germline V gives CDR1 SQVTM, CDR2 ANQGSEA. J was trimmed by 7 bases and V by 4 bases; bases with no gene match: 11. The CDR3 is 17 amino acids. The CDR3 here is CSVVGLAGGEFDNEQFF. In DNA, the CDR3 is TGCAGCGTTGTCGGACTAGCGGGAGGGGAGTTCGATAATGAGCAGTTCTTC.

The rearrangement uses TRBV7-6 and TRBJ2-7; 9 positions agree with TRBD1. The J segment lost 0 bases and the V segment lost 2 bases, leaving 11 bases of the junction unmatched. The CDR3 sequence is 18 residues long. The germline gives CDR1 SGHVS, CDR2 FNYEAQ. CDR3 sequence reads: CASSLYPGGTGSSYEQYF. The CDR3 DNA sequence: TGTGCCAGCAGCTTATACCCAGGGGGGACAGGGAGCTCCTACGAGCAGTACTTC.

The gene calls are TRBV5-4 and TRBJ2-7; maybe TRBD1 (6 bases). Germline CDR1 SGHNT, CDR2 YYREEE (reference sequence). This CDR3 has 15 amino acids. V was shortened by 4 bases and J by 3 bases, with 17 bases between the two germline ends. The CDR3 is CASSLGQLDYYEQYF. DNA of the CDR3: TGTGCCAGCAGCCTCGGACAGCTTGACTACTACGAGCAGTACTTC.

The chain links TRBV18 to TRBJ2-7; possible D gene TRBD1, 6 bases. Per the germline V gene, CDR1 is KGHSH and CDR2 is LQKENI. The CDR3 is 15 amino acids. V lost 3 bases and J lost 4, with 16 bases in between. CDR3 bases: TGTGCCAGCTCACCGCTTACAGGGATCAGTTACGAGCAGTACTTC. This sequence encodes CASSPLTGISYEQYF. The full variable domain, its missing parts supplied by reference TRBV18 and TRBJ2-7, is NAGVMQNPRHLVRRRGQEARLRCSPMKGHSHVYWYRQLPEEGLKFMVYLQKENIIDESGMPKERFSAEFPKEGPSILRIQQVVRGDSAAYFCASSPLTGISYEQYFGPGTRLTVT.

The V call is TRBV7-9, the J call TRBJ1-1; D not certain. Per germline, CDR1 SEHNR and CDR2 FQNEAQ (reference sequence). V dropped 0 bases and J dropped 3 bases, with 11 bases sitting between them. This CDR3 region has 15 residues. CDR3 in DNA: TGTGCCAGCAGCTTAGCAGGTAGTGGTGACACTGAAGCTTTCTTT. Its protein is CASSLAGSGDTEAFF.

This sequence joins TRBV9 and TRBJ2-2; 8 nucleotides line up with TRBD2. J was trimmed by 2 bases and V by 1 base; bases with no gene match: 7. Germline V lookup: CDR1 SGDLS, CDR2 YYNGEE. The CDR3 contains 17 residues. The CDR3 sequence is CASSVLAGIGNTGELFF. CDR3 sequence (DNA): TGTGCCAGCAGCGTATTAGCGGGAATTGGAAACACCGGGGAGCTGTTTTTT.

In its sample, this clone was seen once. DNA of the CDR3: TGTGCCAGCAGTCACCGCATAGGGGGAGAGACCCAGTACTTC. Its protein product is CASSHRIGGETQYF. The chain has TRBV28 and TRBJ2-5, with D perhaps matching TRBD1 (6 bases). Germline V gene data show CDR1 as MDHEN and CDR2 as SYDVKM. This CDR3 contains 14 residues. V was pared by 5 bases and J by 4 bases, with 14 bases between.